The present T cell receptor (beta chain) was sequenced within a study of OX40 agonist ivuxolimab in advanced cancers. Turning to the study itself: A male proportion of 82.7% was recorded, with mean age around 55 years and range about 23 to 90. Three patients, one with hepatocellular carcinoma and two with cutaneous melanoma, achieved partial responses. Study findings and constraints: What antigens the expanded peripheral T cells recognized was never established. Expanded clones tended on average to be more numerous among CD8+ T cells than CD4+.

Trimming removed 7 bases from V and 6 bases from J; junction bases left unmatched: 11. The CDR3 consists of 16 residues. CDR1 MDHEN and CDR2 SYDVKM come from the germline V gene. TCRdb's table, derived via immunoSEQ multiplex PCR, lists solely in-frame clones and lacks some. This table holds tens of thousands of clones, about 86% found once. Sample share makes this clone medium-sized. Its antigen remains unidentified. The gene calls are TRBV28 and TRBJ1-4, with 10 bases identical to TRBD1. This TCR was sampled from an adult with an advanced solid tumor such as melanoma, head and neck, liver or kidney cancer. The sequencing here drew on CD4+ or CD8+ T cells sorted from blood, taken in a trial of the OX40 agonist ivuxolimab. DNA for the CDR3: TGTGCCAGCATAAATGACAGGGGGCTATTTCATGAAAAACTGTTTTTT. Protein product: CASINDRGLFHEKLFF.